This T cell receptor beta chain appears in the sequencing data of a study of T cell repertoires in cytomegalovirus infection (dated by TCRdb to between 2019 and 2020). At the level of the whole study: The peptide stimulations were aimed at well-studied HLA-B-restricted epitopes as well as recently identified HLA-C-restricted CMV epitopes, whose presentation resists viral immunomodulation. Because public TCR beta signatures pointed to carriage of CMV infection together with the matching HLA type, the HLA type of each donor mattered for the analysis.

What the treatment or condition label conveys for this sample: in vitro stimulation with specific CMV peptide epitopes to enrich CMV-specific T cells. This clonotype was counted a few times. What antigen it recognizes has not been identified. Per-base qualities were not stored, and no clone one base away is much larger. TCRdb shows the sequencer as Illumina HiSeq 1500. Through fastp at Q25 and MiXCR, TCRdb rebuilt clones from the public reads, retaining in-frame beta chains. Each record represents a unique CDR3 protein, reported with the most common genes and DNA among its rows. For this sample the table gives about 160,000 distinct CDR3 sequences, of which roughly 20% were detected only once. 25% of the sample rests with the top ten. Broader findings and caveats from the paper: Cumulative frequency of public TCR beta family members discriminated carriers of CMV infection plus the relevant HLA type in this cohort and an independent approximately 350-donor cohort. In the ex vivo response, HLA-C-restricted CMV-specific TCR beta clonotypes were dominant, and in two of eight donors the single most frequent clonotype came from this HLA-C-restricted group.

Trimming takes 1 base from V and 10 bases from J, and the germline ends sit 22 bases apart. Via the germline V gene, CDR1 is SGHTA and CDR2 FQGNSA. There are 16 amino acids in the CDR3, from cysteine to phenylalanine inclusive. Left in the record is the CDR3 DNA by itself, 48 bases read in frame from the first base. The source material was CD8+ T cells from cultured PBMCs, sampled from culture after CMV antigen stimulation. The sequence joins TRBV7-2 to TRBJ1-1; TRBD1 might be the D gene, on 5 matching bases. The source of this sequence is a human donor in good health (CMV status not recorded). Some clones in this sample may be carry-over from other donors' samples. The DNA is TGTGCCAGCAGCTTAGTTGGAGTATGGGGCGTAGCAGGAGCTTTCTTT. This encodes CASSLVGVWGVAGAFF. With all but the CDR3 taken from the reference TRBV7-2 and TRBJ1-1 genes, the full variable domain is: GAGVSQSPSNKVTEKGKDVELRCDPISGHTALYWYRQSLGQGLEFLIYFQGNSAPDKSGLPSDRFSAERTGGSVSTLTIQRTQQEDSAVYLCASSLVGVWGVAGAFFGQGTRLTVV.